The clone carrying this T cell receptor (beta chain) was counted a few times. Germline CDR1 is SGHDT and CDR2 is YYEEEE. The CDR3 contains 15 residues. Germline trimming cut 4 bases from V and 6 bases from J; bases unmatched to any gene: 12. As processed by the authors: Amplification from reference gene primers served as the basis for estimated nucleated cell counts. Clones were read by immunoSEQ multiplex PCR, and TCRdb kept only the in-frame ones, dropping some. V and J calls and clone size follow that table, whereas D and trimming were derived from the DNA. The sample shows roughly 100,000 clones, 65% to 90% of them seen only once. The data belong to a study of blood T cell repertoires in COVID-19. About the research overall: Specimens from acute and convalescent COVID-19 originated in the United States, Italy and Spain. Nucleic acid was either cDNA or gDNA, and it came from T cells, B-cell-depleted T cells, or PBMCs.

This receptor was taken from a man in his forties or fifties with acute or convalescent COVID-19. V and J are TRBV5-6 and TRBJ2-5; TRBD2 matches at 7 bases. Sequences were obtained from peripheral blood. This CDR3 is CASSPFERGIQTQYF. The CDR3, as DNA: TGTGCCAGCAGCCCCTTTGAGCGGGGCATTCAGACCCAGTACTTC.